This T cell receptor (beta chain) was observed in a study of blood T cell repertoires in COVID-19. As for the study in general: Sites in the United States, Italy and Spain provided acute and convalescent COVID-19 samples. PBMCs, B-cell-depleted T cells, or T cells provided the cDNA or gDNA that made up the material.

In the source study's methods: Amplification of reference gene primers provided the estimated nucleated cell counts. TCRdb's table, derived via immunoSEQ multiplex PCR, lists solely in-frame clones and lacks some. That table supplies the V and J calls and clone size; D and trimming were determined from the DNA. The top ten hold about 6% of the sample, which has 180,000 or so clones, approximately 85% seen once. Living in roughly 25 US areas, the participants were between roughly 18 and 89 years of age. CDR1 and CDR2 from the germline V gene are SNHLY and FYNNEI. CDR3 size: 15 residues. Trimming stripped 6 bases from V and 3 bases from J, with 17 bases between.

J is TRBJ1-1 and V is TRBV2; tentatively, D is TRBD1 (6 bases). The sample consisted of PBMCs or T cells enriched from blood (not recorded which). The clonotype comes from a middle-aged man with acute COVID-19. The CDR3 sequence is CASRRLTGMYTEAFF. In DNA form, the CDR3 reads TGTGCCAGCAGGCGTCTAACAGGGATGTACACTGAAGCTTTCTTT. The whole variable domain, remainder taken from reference TRBV2 and TRBJ1-1, is EPEVTQTPSHQVTQMGQEVILRCVPISNHLYFYWYRQILGQKVEFLVSFYNNEISEKSEIFDDQFSVERPDGSNFTLKIRSTKLEDSAMYFCASRRLTGMYTEAFFGQGTRLTVV.